This TCR beta chain is drawn from a study of regulatory T cells in long-lasting Graves disease. With 3 bases removed from V and 2 bases from J, the gap between germline ends came to 13 bases. CDR1 and CDR2 (germline): MDHEN, SYDVKM. The CDR3 sequence is 16 residues long. Construction of TCR beta libraries relied on iRepertoire HTBI primers and on Arm-PCR targeting CDR3 regions. TCRdb reprocessed the multiplex PCR reads via MiXCR and lists one record per CDR3 protein. The table records approximately 400,000 distinct CDR3 sequences, about 15% of them present only once. The time point: newly diagnosed GD, antithyroid drugs for less than 3 months. The authors made the TCR library using RNA they extracted from PBMCs. This clonotype was seen many times. A further study also used this sample, focusing on T cells in Graves' hyperthyroidism and ophthalmopathy.

The source of this sequence is a woman in her twenties or thirties with Graves disease. The V and J genes are TRBV28 and TRBJ2-2, with D perhaps TRBD2 (6 bases). The sample here was peripheral blood mononuclear cells (PBMCs), taken at new diagnosis, from a patient treated with antithyroid drugs. Here the CDR3 reads CASSFLGSGNTGELFF. CDR3 bases: TGTGCCAGCAGTTTTTTAGGTAGCGGTAACACCGGGGAGCTGTTTTTT. The whole variable domain, filled in from reference TRBV28 and TRBJ2-2, reads DVKVTQSSRYLVKRTGEKVFLECVQDMDHENMFWYRQDPGLGLRLIYFSYDVKMKEKGDIPEGYSVSREKKERFSLILESASTNQTSMYLCASSFLGSGNTGELFFGEGSRLTVL.